This TCR beta chain was sequenced during a study of blood T cell repertoires in COVID-19. Study-wide context: Sample material is recorded as cDNA or gDNA derived from T cells, B-cell-depleted T cells, or PBMCs.

Profiled with immunoSEQ multiplex PCR; TCRdb holds only in-frame clones, not every one. The sample shows roughly 250,000 clones, 80% to 90% of them seen only once. V was trimmed by 3 bases and J by 0 bases, leaving 8 bases between them. This CDR3 has 14 residues. Germline loops: CDR1 MNHEY, CDR2 SVGAGI. The sample taken for sequencing was PBMCs or T cells enriched from blood (not recorded which). The receptor was isolated from a woman in her 30s with acute COVID-19. V gene TRBV6-5 combines with J gene TRBJ1-1; the D gene is possibly TRBD1 (5 bases). The CDR3 loop reads CASSYGAMNTEAFF. Here the CDR3 DNA reads TGTGCCAGCAGTTATGGGGCCATGAACACTGAAGCTTTCTTT.